This T cell receptor (beta chain) was identified during a study of post-analysis software for immune sequencing data. Study results and limitations: With TRBV5-6, TRBV5-1 and TRBV20-1 included, several TRBV segments were more frequent in patients than in controls.

Tagging with unique molecular identifiers was a feature of the TCR beta cDNA libraries. A single record per CDR3 protein comes from TCRdb applying MiXCR to the PCR reads. The sample holds about 560,000 distinct CDR3 sequences; 40% to 50% are singletons and the top ten take 1.7%. In this sample, this clonotype turned up a few times. Antigen: not known. Trimming took 6 bases from V and 0 from J, leaving 8 bases between them. Looked up from germline, CDR1 is LGHNA and CDR2 is YNFKEQ. CDR3 length equals 13 residues. Sample: blood. The chain combines TRBV4-2 with TRBJ1-1; TRBD1 might be the D (5 bases). The origin of this receptor is a girl between 5 and 17 years old with multiple sclerosis. In DNA form, the CDR3 reads TGTGCCAGCAGAGGGGTACTGAACACTGAAGCTTTCTTT. This sequence encodes CASRGVLNTEAFF.